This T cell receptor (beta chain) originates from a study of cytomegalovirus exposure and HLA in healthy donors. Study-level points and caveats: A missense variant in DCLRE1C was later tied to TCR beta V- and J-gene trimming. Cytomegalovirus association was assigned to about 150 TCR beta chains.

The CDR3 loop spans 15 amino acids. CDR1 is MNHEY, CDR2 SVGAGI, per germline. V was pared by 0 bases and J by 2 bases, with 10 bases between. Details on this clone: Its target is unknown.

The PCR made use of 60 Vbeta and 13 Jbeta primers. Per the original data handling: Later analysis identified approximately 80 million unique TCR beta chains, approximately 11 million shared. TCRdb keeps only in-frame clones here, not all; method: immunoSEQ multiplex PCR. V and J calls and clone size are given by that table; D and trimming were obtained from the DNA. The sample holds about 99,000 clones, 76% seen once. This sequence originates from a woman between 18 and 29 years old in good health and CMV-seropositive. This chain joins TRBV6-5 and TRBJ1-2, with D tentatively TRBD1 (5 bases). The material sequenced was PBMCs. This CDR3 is CASSYSLRGNYGYTF. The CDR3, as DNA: TGTGCCAGCAGTTACTCCCTCCGGGGGAACTATGGCTACACCTTC.